A single sample is the source of the 21 T cell receptor beta chains below, sequenced in a study of T cell changes during pregnancy in multiple sclerosis. Only in-frame clones appear in the TCRdb table, and some are missing; sequencing was by immunoSEQ multiplex PCR. The table includes approximately 40,000 clones, around 90% detected once. This sample comprised CD4+ T cells from peripheral blood mononuclear cells, obtained in the third trimester of pregnancy. These receptors originate from a female donor in good health, enrolled as a control in a pregnancy study.

This chain uses TRBV28 with TRBJ2-4, with D unclear. Germline V gene lookup returns CDR1 MDHEN and CDR2 SYDVKM. V dropped 6 bases and J dropped 3 bases, with 15 bases sitting between them. The CDR3 is 15 residues long. The CDR3 region has the DNA TGTGCCAGCAGACCAGAAACGGGTGGCAAAAACATTCAGTACTTC. It codes for CASRPETGGKNIQYF.

The chain couples TRBV19 to TRBJ1-2; D may be TRBD1 (6 bases). Germline V gene lookup returns CDR1 LNHDA and CDR2 SQIVND (reference sequence). V shed 10 bases and J shed 3 bases, with 21 bases lying between them. The length of the CDR3 is 15 residues. The CDR3, as DNA: TGTGCCACCTCCCGTCGACAGGACCCTTACTATGGCTACACCTTC. Translation gives CATSRRQDPYYGYTF.

The chain links TRBV6-6 to TRBJ2-7; no reliable D call. V was shortened by 4 bases and J by 2 bases, with 9 bases between the two germline ends. Germline loops: CDR1 MNHNY, CDR2 SVGAGI (reference sequence). The CDR3 is made up of 13 amino acids. This CDR3 is CASSFATTYEQYF. CDR3 in DNA: TGTGCCAGCAGTTTCGCCACAACCTACGAGCAGTACTTC.

The J gene is TRBJ2-3, the V gene TRBV7-3, with unresolved D. V lost 4 bases and J 5 bases, leaving 10 bases between the germline ends. The germline V gene encodes CDR1 SGHTA and CDR2 FQGTGA. The CDR3 loop spans 13 amino acids. CDR3 DNA sequence: TGTGCCAGCAGCTATGACTGGCAAGATACGCAGTATTTT. Translated, it gives CASSYDWQDTQYF.

The chain links TRBV6-4 to TRBJ2-7, with a possible D match to TRBD1 (5 bases). V was clipped by 3 bases and J by 2 bases, with 14 bases between them. Germline-derived CDR1 and CDR2 are MRHNA and SNTAGT. There are 15 residues in the CDR3. In DNA form, the CDR3 reads TGTGCCAGCAGTGAGACAGTTTCCCCAACCTACGAGCAGTACTTC. This sequence encodes CASSETVSPTYEQYF.

CDR3 protein: CAISDLFLGGSGSTVGANVLTF. CDR3 coding DNA: TGTGCCATCAGTGACCTCTTCCTCGGGGGTAGCGGGAGTACGGTTGGGGCCAACGTCCTGACTTTC. This chain uses TRBV10-3 with TRBJ2-6; 9 positions match TRBD2. The CDR3 has 22 amino acids. Germline V CDR1 and CDR2: ENHRY, SYGVKD. After removal of 3 bases from V and 3 bases from J, the junction contained 21 bases not matched to a gene.

The CDR3 sequence: CASKKRENFGELFF. CDR3 DNA: TGTGCCAGCAAGAAGAGGGAGAATTTCGGGGAGCTGTTTTTT. V gene TRBV2 combines with J gene TRBJ2-2; weak D call: TRBD2 (5 bases). Germline values: CDR1 SNHLY, CDR2 FYNNEI. Deletions cut 7 bases from V and 7 bases from J, with 16 bases between. The CDR3 has 14 amino acids.

The chain uses TRBV18 and TRBJ2-5; possible D gene TRBD2, 6 bases. Trimming pared 6 bases from V and 4 bases from J, leaving 6 bases between. CDR1 and CDR2 (germline): KGHSH, LQKENI. The CDR3 is 11 amino acids. DNA for the CDR3: TGTGCCAGCTCGGAGGGAGAGACCCAGTACTTC. It is translated as CASSEGETQYF.

This sequence joins TRBV29-1 and TRBJ1-5; perhaps TRBD1 as D (6 bases). CDR1 and CDR2 from the germline V gene are SQVTM and ANQGSEA. Trimming took 6 bases from V and 7 from J, leaving 19 bases between them. The CDR3 covers 14 residues. This CDR3 reads CSVKNGRGDQPQHF. As DNA, the CDR3 is TGCAGCGTAAAAAACGGCAGGGGAGACCAGCCCCAGCATTTT.

The chain is built from TRBV7-9 and TRBJ1-2; 8 nucleotides line up with TRBD1. Germline CDR1 SEHNR, CDR2 FQNEAQ (reference sequence). This CDR3 is built from 15 residues. V lost 3 bases to trimming and J lost 4 bases; unmatched junction nucleotides: 7. The CDR3 bases are TGTGCCAGCAGCTTCGGACAGGGAAGGGGCTATGGCTACACCTTC. This gives the protein CASSFGQGRGYGYTF.

This chain links TRBV11-1 with TRBJ2-3, with 9 nucleotides matching TRBD2. The CDR3 contains 16 residues. Germline V gene sequence: CDR1 SGHAT, CDR2 FQDESV (reference sequence). V lost 5 bases to trimming and J lost 2 bases; unmatched junction nucleotides: 8. The CDR3: CASSPAGTSFTDTQYF. The CDR3 DNA reads as TGTGCCAGCAGCCCCGCCGGGACTAGCTTCACAGATACGCAGTATTTT.

This chain uses TRBV5-1 with TRBJ1-3, with D possibly being TRBD1 (5 bases). The CDR3 has 13 residues. Germline V gene lookup returns CDR1 SGHRS and CDR2 YFSETQ. Trimming removed 0 bases from V and 4 bases from J, with 5 bases in between. This chain's CDR3 is CASSLGTGNTIYF. In DNA, the CDR3 is TGCGCCAGCAGCTTGGGGACAGGAAACACCATATATTTT.

In its sample, this clone was seen a few times. J is TRBJ1-2 and V is TRBV19, with TRBD1 matching 8 bases. The CDR3 runs 17 residues. CDR1 is LNHDA and CDR2 is SQIVND in the germline V gene (reference sequence). V dropped 4 bases and J dropped 0; count of bases not matched to a gene: 10. CDR3 in amino acids: CASSRQGIRSANYGYTF. The CDR3 DNA is TGTGCCAGTAGTAGACAGGGGATCCGATCGGCTAACTATGGCTACACCTTC.

This clone is a singleton in its sample. This chain connects TRBV28 to TRBJ1-3, with D unresolved. This CDR3 region has 15 residues. Deletions cut 11 bases from V and 0 bases from J, with 17 bases between. Germline loops: CDR1 MDHEN, CDR2 SYDVKM. This CDR3 reads CACWGGPHSGNTIYF. As DNA, the CDR3 is TGTGCCTGCTGGGGAGGGCCCCACTCTGGAAACACCATATATTTT. Supplemented by reference TRBV28 and TRBJ1-3, the full variable domain reads DVKVTQSSRYLVKRTGEKVFLECVQDMDHENMFWYRQDPGLGLRLIYFSYDVKMKEKGDIPEGYSVSREKKERFSLILESASTNQTSMYLCACWGGPHSGNTIYFGEGSWLTVV.

The chain uses TRBV5-1 and TRBJ2-5, with 8 bases matching TRBD2. CDR3 length: 16 residues. V shed 0 bases and J 2 bases; nucleotides not matched to a gene: 6. Germline-derived CDR1 and CDR2 are SGHRS and YFSETQ. The CDR3 nucleotides are TGCGCCAGCAGCTTGGGGCTAGCGGGTAGACAAGAGACCCAGTACTTC. Encoded protein: CASSLGLAGRQETQYF. Filled out from reference TRBV5-1 and TRBJ2-5, the complete variable domain reads KAGVTQTPRYLIKTRGQQVTLSCSPISGHRSVSWYQQTPGQGLQFLFEYFSETQRNKGNFPGRFSGRQFSNSRSEMNVSTLELGDSALYLCASSLGLAGRQETQYFGPGTRLLVL.

The chain joins TRBV12-5 to TRBJ2-3, with 7 bases lining up with TRBD2. Per the germline V gene, CDR1 is LGHNT and CDR2 is FRNRAP. The junction had 6 bases not matched to a gene; V was cut back by 1 base and J by 2 bases. The CDR3 is made up of 16 amino acids. The CDR3, as DNA: TGTGCTAGTGGTTTGGGACTAGCCTCTCTCACAGATACGCAGTATTTT. Its protein is CASGLGLASLTDTQYF.

The J gene is TRBJ2-1, the V gene TRBV5-6, with 11 bases matching TRBD2. Trimming at V came to 5 bases and at J to 3 bases, leaving 4 bases not matched to a gene. This CDR3 spans 15 amino acids. Germline V gene lookup returns CDR1 SGHDT and CDR2 YYEEEE. CDR3 bases: TGTGCCAGCAGGGGAACTAGCGGGAGCTACAATGAGCAGTTCTTC. It specifies CASRGTSGSYNEQFF.

CDR3 sequence reads: CASSSRTSSGRAVETQYF. DNA of the CDR3: TGTGCCAGCAGCTCAAGAACGTCTAGCGGGAGGGCCGTGGAGACCCAGTACTTC. This chain uses TRBV13 with TRBJ2-5; 12 positions match TRBD2. After removal of 4 bases from V and 5 bases from J, the junction contained 14 bases not matched to a gene. CDR3 length: 18 residues. Germline CDR1 and CDR2: PRHDT and FYEKMQ (reference sequence).

V usage is TRBV7-9 and J usage is TRBJ2-3, with D perhaps matching TRBD1 (6 bases). CDR1 and CDR2 from the germline V gene are SEHNR and FQNEAQ (reference sequence). Trimming took 2 bases from V and 3 from J, leaving 9 bases between them. This CDR3 spans 14 amino acids. The CDR3 region is CASSLQGLTDTQYF. As DNA, the CDR3 is TGTGCCAGCAGCTTACAGGGGTTGACAGATACGCAGTATTTT.

This clone was seen just once. The genes are TRBV5-1 and TRBJ2-7; 7 nucleotides align to TRBD1. The V gene end was trimmed by 3 bases and the J gene end by 0 bases; junction bases not matched to a gene: 21. CDR3 length: 20 residues. Germline V CDR1 and CDR2: SGHRS, YFSETQ. The CDR3 DNA reads as TGCGCCAGCAGCTCCCGGCTATCGTGGACAGGTCTCCGAAGCTCCTACGAGCAGTACTTC. Encoded protein: CASSSRLSWTGLRSSYEQYF. Full variable domain (rest looked up from reference TRBV5-1 and TRBJ2-7): KAGVTQTPRYLIKTRGQQVTLSCSPISGHRSVSWYQQTPGQGLQFLFEYFSETQRNKGNFPGRFSGRQFSNSRSEMNVSTLELGDSALYLCASSSRLSWTGLRSSYEQYFGPGTRLTVT.

The chain recombines TRBV4-1 with TRBJ2-3; 12 nucleotides align to TRBD2. Trimming took 1 base from V and 3 from J; bases not matched to a gene: 8. In germline, CDR1 is MGHRA, CDR2 YSYEKL. This CDR3 spans 18 amino acids. The CDR3 bases are TGCGCCAGCAGCCAAGGTGGACTAGCGGGGACAGGTACAGATACGCAGTATTTT. This codes for CASSQGGLAGTGTDTQYF.